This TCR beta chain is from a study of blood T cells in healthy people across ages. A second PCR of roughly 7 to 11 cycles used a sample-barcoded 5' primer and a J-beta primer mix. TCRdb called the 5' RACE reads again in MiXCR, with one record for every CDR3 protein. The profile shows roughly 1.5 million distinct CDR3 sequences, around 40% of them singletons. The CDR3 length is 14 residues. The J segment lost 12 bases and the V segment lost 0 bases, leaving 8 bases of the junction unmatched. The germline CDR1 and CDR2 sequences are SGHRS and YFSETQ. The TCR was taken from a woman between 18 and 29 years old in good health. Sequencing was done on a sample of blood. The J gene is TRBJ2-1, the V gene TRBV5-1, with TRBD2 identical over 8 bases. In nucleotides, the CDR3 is TGCGCCAGCAGCTTGGCGGGGGGGACCTCCCGGCAGTTCTTC. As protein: CASSLAGGTSRQFF.